This TCR beta chain stems from a study of cytomegalovirus exposure and HLA in healthy donors. Findings and caveats of the study: Most observed TCR sequences were rare, whereas some public TCRs were detected in many donors.

Germline CDR1 MDHEN, CDR2 SYDVKM. The CDR3 contains 17 residues. V was trimmed by 6 bases and J by 6 bases, leaving 23 bases between them. It was with 60 Vbeta and 13 Jbeta primers that the PCR ran. The protocol was immunoSEQ multiplex PCR, while the TCRdb copy is restricted to in-frame clones and leaves out a portion. Of approximately 150,000 clones detected, approximately 80% appear once; the ten largest clones hold approximately 4.5%. Worth noting for this clone: Its antigen is not identified.

The chain has TRBV28 and TRBJ2-2, with D possibly being TRBD2 (7 bases). Sequenced: PBMCs. The receptor was isolated from a man in his thirties or forties in good health and CMV-seronegative. The CDR3 sequence is CASSLAGRGRKAGELFF. The CDR3 DNA follows: TGTGCCAGCAGCCTAGCTGGGCGGGGGCGTAAAGCCGGGGAGCTGTTTTTT.